The 32 T cell receptor beta chains reported below all come from one sample, sequenced in a study of blood T cell dynamics during melanoma immunotherapy. Time point here: week 3, after first cycle of checkpoint inhibitor. Sequencing was performed with immunoSEQ multiplex PCR; in TCRdb, only in-frame clones are kept and a portion is missing. The sample records about 15,000 clones, 80% to 95% being singletons. The sequencing used blood, collected from a patient treated with checkpoint blockade. The receptors were sampled from a human donor with melanoma.

V usage is TRBV11-2 and J usage is TRBJ2-6, with TRBD1 as a possible D gene (5 bases). V was pared by 2 bases and J by 0 bases, with 11 bases between. CDR3 length: 17 residues. Per germline, CDR1 SGHAT and CDR2 FQNNGV. In DNA form, the CDR3 reads TGTGCCAGCAGCTTAAGGACACTTGGCTCTGGGGCCAACGTCCTGACTTTC. Its protein is CASSLRTLGSGANVLTF.

The V gene is TRBV5-1, the J gene TRBJ2-3; D perhaps matches TRBD1 (5 bases). The V gene's germline CDR1 is SGHRS and CDR2 YFSETQ. Trimming took 7 bases from V and 2 from J, leaving 11 bases between them. This CDR3 has 13 residues. The CDR3 sequence is CASLGQPTDTQYF. DNA for the CDR3: TGCGCCAGCTTGGGGCAGCCCACAGATACGCAGTATTTT.

The rearrangement links TRBV5-1 to TRBJ1-5; D is undetermined. The CDR3 covers 13 residues. The germline V gene encodes CDR1 SGHRS and CDR2 YFSETQ. V shed 3 bases and J shed 0 bases, with 4 bases lying between them. This CDR3 reads CASSSDSNQPQHF. The CDR3 DNA sequence: TGCGCCAGCAGCTCGGATAGCAATCAGCCCCAGCATTTT. Supplemented by reference TRBV5-1 and TRBJ1-5, the full variable domain reads KAGVTQTPRYLIKTRGQQVTLSCSPISGHRSVSWYQQTPGQGLQFLFEYFSETQRNKGNFPGRFSGRQFSNSRSEMNVSTLELGDSALYLCASSSDSNQPQHFGDGTRLSIL.

The chain joins TRBV30 to TRBJ2-3; D call uncertain. The CDR3 loop spans 10 amino acids. V lost 1 base, J lost 8 bases, and 4 bases lay in between. Germline CDR1 GTSNPN, CDR2 SVGIG (reference sequence). As DNA, the CDR3 is TGTGCCTGGAGTGGGGGTACGCAGTATTTT. Its translation: CAWSGGTQYF.

V gene TRBV7-8 combines with J gene TRBJ1-5; 8 bases are shared with TRBD1. Germline V CDR1 and CDR2: SGHVS, FQNEAQ. The V gene end was trimmed by 5 bases and the J gene end by 3 bases; junction bases not matched to a gene: 12. The CDR3 runs 17 residues. CDR3 coding DNA: TGTGCCAGCAGCGAATTATCAGGGGGCACTTCCAATCAGCCCCAGCATTTT. Protein: CASSELSGGTSNQPQHF. Full variable domain (remainder filled in from reference TRBV7-8 and TRBJ1-5): GAGVSQSPRYKVAKRGQDVALRCDPISGHVSLFWYQQALGQGPEFLTYFQNEAQLDKSGLPSDRFFAERPEGSVSTLKIQRTQQEDSAVYLCASSELSGGTSNQPQHFGDGTRLSIL.

This chain uses TRBV28 with TRBJ1-5; the D is unclear. Per the germline V gene, CDR1 is MDHEN and CDR2 is SYDVKM. The germline V and J ends were trimmed by 6 bases and 1 base, with 1 base remaining between them. The CDR3 spans 11 residues. CDR3 protein: CASRSNQPQHF. CDR3 in DNA: TGTGCCAGCAGAAGCAATCAGCCCCAGCATTTT.

This chain joins TRBV11-3 and TRBJ2-2, with D possibly being TRBD1 or TRBD2 (5 bases each). CDR1 SGHNT and CDR2 YENEEA come from the germline V gene. CDR3 length equals 14 residues. V was cut by 8 bases and J by 7 bases, with 17 bases left in between. The CDR3 DNA follows: TGTGCCAGCGACCGGTGGGCTGGGGGCGGGGAGCTGTTTTTT. Translated, it gives CASDRWAGGGELFF.

V gene TRBV5-4 combines with J gene TRBJ1-3, with 8 bases fitting TRBD1. This CDR3 spans 15 amino acids. V trimming: 6 bases; J trimming: 2 bases; junction bases outside the gene matches: 7. The germline V gene encodes CDR1 SGHNT and CDR2 YYREEE (reference sequence). CDR3 amino acids: CASTPGGLTGNTIYF. In DNA form, the CDR3 reads TGTGCCAGCACCCCAGGGGGCTTAACTGGAAACACCATATATTTT.

The chain links TRBV19 to TRBJ2-7; 7 positions agree with TRBD1. The CDR3 contains 13 residues. CDR1 and CDR2 (germline): LNHDA, SQIVND (reference sequence). Losses at the gene ends were 5 bases for V and 6 bases for J; bases not matched to a gene: 7. Here the CDR3 reads CASSWTGSSEQYF. CDR3 nucleotide sequence: TGTGCCAGTAGTTGGACAGGTTCCAGCGAGCAGTACTTC.

The chain employs TRBV11-2 and TRBJ2-2; 12 bases match TRBD1. Germline CDR1 reads SGHAT; CDR2 reads FQNNGV. V trimming: 0 bases; J trimming: 6 bases; junction bases outside the gene matches: 5. The CDR3 sequence is 17 residues long. The CDR3 loop is CASSLDRGTGGSGELFF. DNA for the CDR3: TGTGCCAGCAGCTTAGATCGGGGGACAGGGGGCTCCGGGGAGCTGTTTTTT.

The rearrangement joins TRBV5-4 to TRBJ1-6, with 9 nucleotides matching TRBD1. J lost 6 bases, V lost 0 bases, and 4 bases had no gene match. Per the germline V gene, CDR1 is SGHNT and CDR2 is YYREEE (reference sequence). This CDR3 comprises 16 residues. CDR3 DNA sequence: TGTGCCAGCAGCTTGGGAGGGACAGGGAGTAATTCACCCCTCCACTTT. It translates to CASSLGGTGSNSPLHF.

The chain employs TRBV2 and TRBJ1-4, with D perhaps matching TRBD1 (5 bases). V was trimmed by 8 bases and J by 2 bases, leaving 18 bases between them. The germline gives CDR1 SNHLY, CDR2 FYNNEI. The CDR3 consists of 16 residues. The CDR3 here is CASEGLEWQTNEKLFF. CDR3 bases: TGTGCCAGCGAGGGGTTGGAGTGGCAGACTAATGAAAAACTGTTTTTT. The full variable domain, completed using reference TRBV2 and TRBJ1-4, is EPEVTQTPSHQVTQMGQEVILRCVPISNHLYFYWYRQILGQKVEFLVSFYNNEISEKSEIFDDQFSVERPDGSNFTLKIRSTKLEDSAMYFCASEGLEWQTNEKLFFGSGTQLSVL.

The DNA of the CDR3 is TGTGCCAGCCCTGGGGGGACAGCGAACACTGAAGCTTTCTTT. Encoded protein: CASPGGTANTEAFF. The gene calls are TRBV5-8 and TRBJ1-1; TRBD1 aligns across 7 bases. Germline V gives CDR1 SGHTS, CDR2 YDEGEE. V shed 7 bases, J shed 1 base, and the junction held 7 bases outside the gene matches. The length of the CDR3 is 14 residues. The full variable domain, its missing parts supplied by reference TRBV5-8 and TRBJ1-1, is EAGVTQSPTHLIKTRGQQATLRCSPISGHTSVYWYQQALGLGLQFLLWYDEGEERNRGNFPPRFSGRQFPNYSSELNVNALELEDSALYLCASPGGTANTEAFFGQGTRLTVV.

This chain links TRBV10-3 with TRBJ2-2; 13 nucleotides line up with TRBD2. CDR3 length: 17 amino acids. The V gene's germline CDR1 is ENHRY and CDR2 SYGVKD. Trimming at V came to 6 bases and at J to 6 bases, leaving 10 bases not matched to a gene. CDR3 sequence (DNA): TGTGCCATCAGGGAAGGACTAGCGGGAGTGACTTCCGGGGAGCTGTTTTTT. As protein: CAIREGLAGVTSGELFF.

The CDR3 sequence: CSAGDSGGKNNEQFF. The DNA of the CDR3 is TGCAGCGCCGGTGATAGCGGGGGGAAAAATAATGAGCAGTTCTTC. The rearrangement uses TRBV29-1 and TRBJ2-1, with 10 bases that match TRBD2. CDR3 length: 15 residues. The V gene end was trimmed by 7 bases and the J gene end by 7 bases; junction bases not matched to a gene: 13. The germline V gene encodes CDR1 SQVTM and CDR2 ANQGSEA.

The chain has TRBV7-9 and TRBJ2-1; 11 nucleotides match TRBD2. The CDR3 covers 15 residues. Germline-derived CDR1 and CDR2 are SEHNR and FQNEAQ (reference sequence). The J segment lost 9 bases and the V segment lost 2 bases, leaving 6 bases of the junction unmatched. The CDR3 spells CASSLTSGSGVEQFF. CDR3 nucleotide sequence: TGTGCCAGCAGCTTAACTAGCGGGAGTGGAGTTGAGCAGTTCTTC.

The V gene is TRBV6-5, the J gene TRBJ2-7; unclear D gene. Per the germline V gene, CDR1 is MNHEY and CDR2 is SVGAGI. CDR3 length equals 12 residues. The V end was cut by 4 bases, the J end by 3 bases, with 7 bases between. The CDR3 loop is CASSSSDYEQYF. CDR3 coding DNA: TGTGCCAGCAGTTCCAGTGACTACGAGCAGTACTTC.

The chain couples TRBV7-2 to TRBJ1-2; TRBD1 matches at 8 bases. The CDR3 is 13 residues long. The germline gives CDR1 SGHTA, CDR2 FQGNSA. V shed 8 bases and J 1 base; nucleotides not matched to a gene: 3. The CDR3 nucleotides read TGTGCCAGCGGGGACAGGATTAACTATGGCTACACCTTC. This gives the protein CASGDRINYGYTF.

The gene calls are TRBV7-6 and TRBJ2-5, with D hard to call. Trimming stripped 2 bases from V and 2 bases from J, with 12 bases between. From germline, CDR1 is SGHVS and CDR2 FNYEAQ. CDR3 length: 15 amino acids. The CDR3 protein is CASSLLLGLQETQYF. The CDR3, as DNA: TGTGCCAGCAGCTTACTGTTGGGCCTGCAAGAGACCCAGTACTTC.

J is TRBJ1-3 and V is TRBV7-2; tentative D call: TRBD1 (5 bases). Germline loops: CDR1 SGHTA, CDR2 FQGNSA. The CDR3 is 18 residues long. V shed 1 base and J shed 3 bases, with 19 bases lying between them. The CDR3 DNA is TGTGCCAGCAGCTTAGAATTTCGGGGGGGAAGTGGTGGAAACACCATATATTTT. Its translation: CASSLEFRGGSGGNTIYF.

The chain recombines TRBV11-2 with TRBJ2-7; TRBD1 matches 10 bases. V gave up 5 bases and J gave up 7 bases; unmatched junction bases: 5. Germline V gives CDR1 SGHAT, CDR2 FQNNGV. There are 13 residues in the CDR3. The CDR3 region is CASSPDRGLEQYF. The CDR3 coding sequence is TGTGCCAGCAGCCCCGACAGGGGGCTTGAGCAGTACTTC. Drawing the rest from reference TRBV11-2 and TRBJ2-7, the complete variable domain is EAGVAQSPRYKIIEKRQSVAFWCNPISGHATLYWYQQILGQGPKLLIQFQNNGVVDDSQLPKDRFSAERLKGVDSTLKIQPAKLEDSAVYLCASSPDRGLEQYFGPGTRLTVT.

In this sample, this clone turned up once. The V call is TRBV6-5, the J call TRBJ2-7, with 8 bases lining up with TRBD2. J lost 1 base, V lost 1 base, and 6 bases had no gene match. CDR3 length: 16 amino acids. Germline V gives CDR1 MNHEY, CDR2 SVGAGI. The CDR3 sequence is CASSYLSSGASYEQYF. For the CDR3, the DNA is TGTGCCAGCAGTTACTTGAGTAGCGGGGCTTCCTACGAGCAGTACTTC.

The chain joins TRBV6-1 to TRBJ2-2; weak D call: TRBD2 (5 bases). This CDR3 contains 17 residues. The germline gives CDR1 MNHNS, CDR2 SASEGT. Trimming removed 2 bases from V and 4 bases from J, with 17 bases in between. The CDR3 DNA sequence: TGTGCCAGCAGTGAACTGAGCCGGCGGGCAATCACCGGGGAGCTGTTTTTT. This sequence encodes CASSELSRRAITGELFF.

The chain recombines TRBV28 with TRBJ1-5; unclear D gene. This CDR3 region has 12 residues. V was shortened by 3 bases and J by 13 bases, with 13 bases between the two germline ends. Germline V gene lookup returns CDR1 MDHEN and CDR2 SYDVKM. The CDR3 nucleotides read TGTGCCAGCAGTTTCGCACTTGGCACTCAGCATTTT. Its translation: CASSFALGTQHF.

The chain has TRBV6-6 and TRBJ1-1; D is undetermined. Trimming took off 0 bases at V and 0 bases at J, with 8 bases between the two ends. CDR3 size: 15 residues. Germline V gene lookup returns CDR1 MNHNY and CDR2 SVGAGI (reference sequence). In nucleotides, the CDR3 is TGTGCCAGCAGTTACTCACTCAGGTTGAACACTGAAGCTTTCTTT. This encodes CASSYSLRLNTEAFF.

This clone has only one observation. V and J are TRBV4-2 and TRBJ1-2; 7 bases agree with TRBD1. The CDR3 totals 14 residues. V shed 0 bases and J 4 bases; nucleotides not matched to a gene: 2. The germline V gene has CDR1 LGHNA and CDR2 YNFKEQ. CDR3 residues: CASSQDGQVYGYTF. Written as DNA, the CDR3 is TGTGCCAGCAGCCAAGACGGACAGGTCTATGGCTACACCTTC.

The V and J genes are TRBV6-1 and TRBJ1-2; no clear D. The V gene lost 2 bases and the J gene lost 2 bases, with 6 bases spanning the gap. Germline V gene lookup returns CDR1 MNHNS and CDR2 SASEGT. This CDR3 has 13 amino acids. This CDR3 is CASSETGNYGYTF. In DNA, the CDR3 is TGTGCCAGCAGTGAAACGGGGAACTATGGCTACACCTTC.

The chain links TRBV11-2 to TRBJ1-3; D may be TRBD1 (5 bases). V gave up 3 bases and J gave up 0 bases, with 12 bases separating them. The germline gives CDR1 SGHAT, CDR2 FQNNGV. The CDR3 has 16 residues. CDR3 sequence (DNA): TGTGCCAGCAGCTTCGCGGGGCAACTCTCTGGAAACACCATATATTTT. Amino acids: CASSFAGQLSGNTIYF.

The genes are TRBV18 and TRBJ2-7, with D hard to call. Per germline, CDR1 KGHSH and CDR2 LQKENI. The CDR3 covers 14 residues. V was trimmed by 2 bases and J by 0 bases, leaving 8 bases between them. The CDR3 DNA sequence: TGTGCCAGCTCACCAGCGAGGAGCTCCTACGAGCAGTACTTC. The encoded protein is CASSPARSSYEQYF.

V usage is TRBV7-9 and J usage is TRBJ2-1; 9 bases match TRBD1. The CDR3 sequence is 16 residues long. J lost 4 bases, V lost 4 bases, and 8 bases had no gene match. In germline, CDR1 is SEHNR, CDR2 FQNEAQ (reference sequence). The CDR3 DNA reads as TGTGCCAGCAGCTCCGAACAGGGGGCGAGTTACAATGAGCAGTTCTTC. Protein: CASSSEQGASYNEQFF.

This rearrangement joins TRBV6-5 to TRBJ1-2; D perhaps matches TRBD1 (5 bases). This CDR3 spans 12 amino acids. In germline, CDR1 is MNHEY, CDR2 SVGAGI. V was pared by 10 bases and J by 0 bases, with 9 bases between. In DNA form, the CDR3 reads TGTGCCACAAGACAGACTAACTATGGCTACACCTTC. Its protein is CATRQTNYGYTF.

This chain links TRBV4-1 with TRBJ1-1; possibly TRBD1 for D (5 bases). Germline CDR1 MGHRA, CDR2 YSYEKL. Trimming left V 1 base short and J 1 base short, with 10 bases between. The CDR3 runs 15 residues. The CDR3 reads CASSQGRGPNTEAFF. The CDR3 bases are TGCGCCAGCAGCCAAGGAAGGGGACCGAACACTGAAGCTTTCTTT.